This entry describes one T cell receptor (beta chain). Its antigen is currently not known. No base quality information exists; no much larger clone differs at one position. This sample is part of a study of cytomegalovirus exposure and HLA in healthy donors listed by TCRdb under 2017. Regarding the study in general: An earlier analysis of fewer than 750 of the donors reported 276 Gb of sequence data and 90 million to 120 million unique TCR beta sequences obtained from 180 million or so T cells. An early release covering over 500 HLA-typed donors comprised approximately 290 gigabases of sequencing data and roughly 86 million unique TCR sequences. Of the roughly 390 genotyped donors, roughly 80% fell in the genetic ancestry cluster associated with self-reported Caucasian donors. The study was designed to test whether signatures of past pathogen exposure could be identified by cataloging public T cell receptors. The T cell repertoires of several hundred subjects were profiled by immunosequencing and related to cytomegalovirus serostatus. A separate validation cohort of roughly 130 different subjects was used in addition to the 666-subject first cohort. The study combined high-throughput TCR immunosequencing, statistical association of individual TCRs with disease status, and machine learning to predict cytomegalovirus infection status. To study patterns of TCR occurrence, a later analysis re-analyzed previously published TCR beta repertoires from around 700 donors and added high-resolution HLA genotyping. Rather than using new phenotypic data, the later analysis identified candidate immune exposures from TCR beta sequences and from how often those sequences occurred across donors. In an earlier analysis of more than 550 of the donors, high-throughput TCR beta sequencing was used to judge whether each TCR beta V gene segment behaved as functional or pseudogenic. Donor age, sex, ethnicity and CMV serostatus were compiled together with the repertoire data. A later genetic analysis took genome-wide SNP genotypes for about 65% of the roughly 670 donors and used that subset as a discovery cohort. All discovery cohort repertoires had been generated on a single sequencing platform. Both class I and class II loci were covered by HLA typing, at four-digit resolution. The number of donors typed differed by locus, with 629-630 for A, B, C, DRB1 and DQB1, around 500 for DQA1, about 610 for DPA1, and around 450 for DPB1. Four to six DR-DQ haplotypes were handled as single units for association and clustering, since linkage in the cohort was strong. Among several hundred genotyped donors of the cohort, an average of around 250,000 unique TCR beta nucleotide sequences was sequenced per donor, of which about 20% were non-productive. On the study overall, not on this receptor specifically: In this cohort, only TCR beta chains were sequenced, and detectable features were limited by the absence of alpha or paired-chain data. Compared with the 666-donor mean, donors in an Asian-associated ancestry cluster had fewer N-insertions in productive TCRs, according to a later genetic analysis. Broadly in line with IMGT annotations, most TCR beta V segments showed up in productive rearrangements about 90% or about 30% of the time in an earlier analysis of about 500 of the donors. Assigning TCR associations to individual alleles was difficult when HLA alleles, especially DR and DQ, strongly co-occurred. Because some donors lacked HLA typing at each locus, the association tests relied only on the typed subset. In a later analysis, TCR association rates were found to vary across HLA loci, with the most associated TCRs seen for DRB1 alleles and the fewest for HLA-C alleles. A further reported finding was that TCR beta sequences accurately predicted the HLA-A and HLA-B alleles for most subjects in the first cohort. Over 15 rarely observed V segments, including chromosome 9 orphons, were excluded from the earlier analysis of several hundred of the donors because counts were too low. In vitro tests confirmed that three of the cytomegalovirus-associated TCR beta chains recognize cytomegalovirus antigens. The 87-base-pair reads could not distinguish some IMGT-functional V segments, including TRBV6-2 and TRBV6-3, so those segments were excluded. In both the original and validation cohorts, the classifier was reported to diagnose cytomegalovirus status with high specificity and sensitivity. For the cohort, immune exposure information was limited to CMV serostatus. Specific HLA alleles were associated with over 15,000 TCR beta sequences at a false discovery rate of 0.05 in a later analysis. A later analysis found that HLA-associated TCR beta chains were more clonally expanded and had lower generation probabilities than equally common non-associated chains. A later analysis reported that several top co-occurrence clusters appeared linked to parvovirus B19, influenza, CMV and Epstein-Barr virus. Most TCR sequences were observed very rarely across donors, whereas some public TCRs were present in many individuals. A later analysis found that most CMV-associated TCR beta chains appeared HLA-restricted, with HLA associations seemingly driven largely by CMV exposure. An association between a missense DCLRE1C variant and V-gene and J-gene trimming of TCR beta chains was found in a later genetic analysis and replicated in an independent cohort. The authors suggested that the approach could potentially be extended to other disease states and immunological phenotypes. The study listed 150 to 200 TCR beta chains as associated with cytomegalovirus. A cluster of highly shared sequence variants was judged likely to represent a technical artifact of the sequencing pipeline. Linkage disequilibrium might explain the correlated functional status among segregating V segments, but an unknown experimental factor could not be excluded. Presence/absence analyses assumed roughly uniform sequencing depth across donors, an assumption that may not hold.

The library was made by the immunoSEQ multiplex PCR assay. A mixture of 60 forward primers for TCR Vbeta segments and 13 reverse primers for TCR Jbeta segments was used in the multiplex PCR. The CDR3 region of rearranged TCR beta genes was amplified from genomic DNA by a multiplex PCR assay. The amplified TCR beta libraries were sequenced on the Illumina HiSeq System as 87-base-pair reads. Per the authors' processing: Across the 670 or so repertoires, a later analysis counted some 80 million unique TCR beta chains, 9.5 million to 13 million of which were shared by at least two donors. A nearest-neighbor algorithm error-corrected the raw reads and collapsed the reads into unique sequences, merging closely related sequences to remove PCR and sequencing errors. CDR3 sequences were aligned to IMGT reference sequences to assign V, D and J gene segments. For a sequence to be retained, a match of at least six nucleotides to both a V gene segment and a J gene segment was required. A rearrangement was called productive if the CDR3 had no stop codons and remained in frame with V and J, and every other rearrangement was called non-productive. CDR3 was defined by IMGT convention, running from the second conserved V-encoded cysteine to the conserved J-encoded phenylalanine. The earlier analysis of 500 to 650 of the donors excluded any sequence lacking an unambiguous match to a single V gene segment. In an earlier analysis of several hundred of the donors, a V segment was called functional when productive rearrangements were above 56.7%, and segregating when the standard deviation between donors exceeded 5%. A statistical classification framework was developed to diagnose cytomegalovirus status using the catalog of TCR beta chain sequences. In a later analysis, V and J genes were assigned by comparing TCR nucleotide sequences against IMGT/GENE-DB human TR gene sequences. In a later analysis, CDR3 sequences and most-parsimonious VDJ recombination scenarios were assigned using the TCRdist pipeline. In a later analysis, each TCR beta chain was defined by its CDR3 amino acid sequence together with its V-gene family, and reads lacking a unique V-gene family were excluded. To address suspected cross-contamination and a sequencing artifact, a later analysis removed several hundred highly shared, low-generation-probability nucleotide sequences. In a later analysis, a clonal expansion index was calculated for each public chain from normalized within-repertoire ranks of inferred template counts. A later analysis computed generation probabilities with a VDJ recombination model fitted to out-of-frame rearrangements, and checked the results against IGoR. In a later analysis, hypergeometric tests were used to score TCR-TCR, TCR-HLA and TCR-CMV co-occurrence, with a repertoire-size bias correction applied to TCR pairs. False discovery rates were estimated in a later analysis by permuting HLA or CMV assignments 20 times. In a later analysis, co-occurring TCRs were grouped with DBSCAN, and TCRdist sequence similarity was added when clustering was performed within HLA-allele-positive subsets. Repertoires with fewer than 30,000 or more than 120,000 public chains, plus five repertoires with anomalous nucleotide sharing, were excluded from co-occurrence clustering. TCRdb took this table from immuneACCESS and kept in-frame rearrangements with V and J called. Such tables lack part of the clones; where checked against another copy, unresolved V genes explain under half of the gap, and the rest is unexplained. The D gene and trimming were derived from the DNA, and the V and J assignments and clone size from that table. The sample table records 150,000 or so clones; around three quarters of these occur just once. The top ten constitute approximately 1.6% of the sample.

The cohort was made up of roughly 670 healthy bone marrow donors. At the time of sampling, every cohort member was nominally healthy, though immune exposures that went unrecorded were likely present. The donor was CMV seronegative and was included in the group of a few hundred seronegative cohort members. A peripheral blood sample was collected from each donor, and TCR beta sequencing was performed on peripheral blood mononuclear cells. The Qiagen DNeasy Blood Extraction Kit was used to extract genomic DNA from the blood cell samples. The CDR3 numbers 15 residues from cysteine through phenylalanine. Of all the DNA, just the CDR3 is kept, 45 bases in frame from base 1. CDR1 and CDR2 (MNHEY, SMNVEV) derive from the germline V gene (reference sequence). Ends trimmed: V by 3 bases, J by 7 bases; bases unmatched to a gene: 10.

The sequenced sample was PBMCs. The clonotype was recovered from a woman in her twenties or thirties in good health and CMV-seronegative. The chain links TRBV27 with TRBJ2-7; 9 bases in the junction line up with TRBD2. The DNA sequence follows: TGTGCCAGCAGTTTGTGGGCGGGAGGGCCAAGAGAGCAGTACTTC. It is translated as CASSLWAGGPREQYF.